The source of this TCR beta chain is a study of CD8 T cells in ankylosing spondylitis. Notes on the study in general: Matched ankylosing spondylitis synovial fluid reportedly showed significant enrichment of disease-linked clones.

Deletions cut 0 bases from V and 4 bases from J, with 7 bases between. The CDR3 contains 13 residues. Germline V gives CDR1 DFQATT, CDR2 SNEGSKA (reference sequence). TCRdb re-called the 5' RACE reads through MiXCR, storing one row per CDR3 protein. This table has about 240,000 distinct CDR3 sequences, around 11% appearing once. This clonotype occurred many times. Its antigen is unidentified. The sequence came from a male donor with ankylosing spondylitis or in good health (not recorded which). The chain carries TRBV20-1 and TRBJ2-1, with D unclear. Sequences were obtained from blood, either unsorted or a sorted T cell fraction (not recorded which). CDR3 sequence reads: CSARDTAYNEQFF. The DNA for the CDR3 is TGCAGTGCTAGAGATACAGCTTACAATGAGCAGTTCTTC.